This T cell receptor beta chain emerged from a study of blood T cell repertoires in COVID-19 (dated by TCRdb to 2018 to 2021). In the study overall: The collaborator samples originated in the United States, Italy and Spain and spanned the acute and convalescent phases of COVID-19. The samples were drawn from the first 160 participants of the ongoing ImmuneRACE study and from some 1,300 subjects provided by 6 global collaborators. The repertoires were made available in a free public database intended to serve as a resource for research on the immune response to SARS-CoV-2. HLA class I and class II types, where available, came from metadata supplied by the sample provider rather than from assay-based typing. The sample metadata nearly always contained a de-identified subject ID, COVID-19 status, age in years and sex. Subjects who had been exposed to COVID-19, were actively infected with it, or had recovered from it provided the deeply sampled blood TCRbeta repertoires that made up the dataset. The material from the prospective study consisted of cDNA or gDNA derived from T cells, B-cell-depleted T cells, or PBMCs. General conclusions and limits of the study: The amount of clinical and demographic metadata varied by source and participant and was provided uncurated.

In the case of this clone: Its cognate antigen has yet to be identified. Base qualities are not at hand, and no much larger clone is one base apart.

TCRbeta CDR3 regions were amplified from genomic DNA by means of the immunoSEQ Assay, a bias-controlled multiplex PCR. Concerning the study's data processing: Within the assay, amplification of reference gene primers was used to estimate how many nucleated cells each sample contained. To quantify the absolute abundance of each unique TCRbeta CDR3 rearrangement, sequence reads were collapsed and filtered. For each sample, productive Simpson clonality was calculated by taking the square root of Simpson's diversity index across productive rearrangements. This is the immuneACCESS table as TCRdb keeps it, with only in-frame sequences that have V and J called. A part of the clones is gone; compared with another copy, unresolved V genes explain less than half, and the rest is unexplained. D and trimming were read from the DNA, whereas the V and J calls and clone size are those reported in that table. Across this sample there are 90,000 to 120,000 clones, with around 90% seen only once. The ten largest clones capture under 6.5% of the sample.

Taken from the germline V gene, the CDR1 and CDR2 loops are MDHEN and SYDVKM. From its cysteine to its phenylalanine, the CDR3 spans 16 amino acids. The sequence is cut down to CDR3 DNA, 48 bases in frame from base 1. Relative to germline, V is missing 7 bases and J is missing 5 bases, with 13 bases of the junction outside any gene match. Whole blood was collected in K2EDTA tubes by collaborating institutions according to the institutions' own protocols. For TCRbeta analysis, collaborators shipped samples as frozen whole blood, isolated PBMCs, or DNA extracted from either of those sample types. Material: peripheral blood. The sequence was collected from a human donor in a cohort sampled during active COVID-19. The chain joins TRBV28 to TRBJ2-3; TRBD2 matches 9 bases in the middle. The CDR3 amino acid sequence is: CASTPAGGFSQDTQYF. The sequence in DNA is TGTGCCAGCACCCCGGCGGGGGGGTTTTCGCAAGATACGCAGTATTTT.